These 5 T cell receptor beta chains came from one sample sequenced in a study of T cells in Graves' hyperthyroidism and ophthalmopathy. RNA transcripts were the template for amplifying TCR beta CDR3 regions. The HTBI primer set served for first-round RT-PCR of the TCR CDR3. MiXCR, run by TCRdb on the multiplex PCR reads, gives a single entry per CDR3 protein. This repertoire shows about 660,000 distinct CDR3 sequences, 45% found once; its top ten account for roughly 7.2%. Sequencing input: peripheral blood or thyroid tissue (not recorded which). The receptors were gathered from an adult man with Graves' disease, either hyperthyroidism or ophthalmopathy (not recorded which).

The chain couples TRBV2 to TRBJ2-6; 7 positions agree with TRBD1. V lost 7 bases and J lost 1; bases outside the gene matches: 4. Germline V CDR1 and CDR2: SNHLY, FYNNEI. This CDR3 is 15 amino acids long. The CDR3 DNA follows: TGTGCCAGCACGTCACAGGGGTCTGGGGCCAACGTCCTGACTTTC. It encodes CASTSQGSGANVLTF.

The sample holds many counts of this clonotype. The CDR3 nucleotides read TGTGCCAGCGGGGGGGGGAGCTCCTACGAGCAGTACTTC. Translating it yields CASGGGSSYEQYF. The chain employs TRBV9 and TRBJ2-7; 7 bases are shared with TRBD2. Germline lookup yields CDR1 SGDLS and CDR2 YYNGEE. The CDR3 sequence is 13 residues long. Unmatched junction bases numbered 4, after V lost 7 bases and J lost 0 bases. Full variable domain (missing parts from reference TRBV9 and TRBJ2-7): DSGVTQTPKHLITATGQRVTLRCSPRSGDLSVYWYQQSLDQGLQFLIQYYNGEERAKGNILERFSAQQFPDLHSELNLSSLELGDSALYFCASGGGSSYEQYFGPGTRLTVT.

The chain has TRBV24-1 and TRBJ1-2, with 10 bases matching TRBD1. In germline, CDR1 is KGHDR, CDR2 SFDVKD. V lost 4 bases and J lost 6; bases outside the gene matches: 10. The CDR3 runs to 16 residues. The CDR3: CATSDRDRGEGDGYTF. The DNA for the CDR3 is TGTGCCACCAGTGACAGGGACAGGGGCGAGGGTGATGGCTACACCTTC.

This clonotype has at least ten counts. J is TRBJ1-5 and V is TRBV10-2; TRBD1 aligns across 8 bases. This CDR3 region has 13 residues. The V and J ends lost 4 bases and 8 bases, in that order; junction bases with no gene match: 4. Germline loops: CDR1 WSHSY, CDR2 SAAADI. CDR3 loop: CASSGQTGEPQHF. The CDR3 coding sequence is TGCGCCAGCAGTGGCCAGACAGGGGAGCCCCAGCATTTT.

This chain joins TRBV7-2 and TRBJ2-2; D is unclear. Looked up from germline, CDR1 is SGHTA and CDR2 is FQGNSA. Trimming took off 3 bases at V and 4 bases at J, with 21 bases between the two ends. The CDR3 is made up of 18 amino acids. The CDR3 region has the DNA TGTGCCAGCAGCTTGGCCCTAAGAGGTTTCGACGCCACCGGGGAGCTGTTTTTT. Amino acids: CASSLALRGFDATGELFF.